This T cell receptor (beta chain) was identified in a study of T cell changes during pregnancy in multiple sclerosis. Method: immunoSEQ multiplex PCR; TCRdb's copy keeps in-frame clones and lacks some. Seen here are 60,000 or so clones, less than 95% observed once, and the top ten hold about 2%. Ends included, the CDR3 has 13 residues. The germline V gene encodes CDR1 KGHSH and CDR2 LQKENI. Comments on this clone: This CDR3 is missing its conserved last phenylalanine or tryptophan, likely due to a read error. No DNA is shown, since the ends of the CDR3 on it are uncertain; the CDR3 is the one TCRdb lists.

The chain joins TRBV18 to TRBJ1-2. The source is a female donor in good health, enrolled as a control in a pregnancy study. Source: peripheral blood, taken in the second trimester of pregnancy. CDR3 loop: CASTLGYKEPTGM.